The 16 T cell receptor beta chains below were found in one sample sequenced in a study of control samples from healthy donors and cancer patients. The repertoire was sequenced with immunoSEQ multiplex PCR; TCRdb's copy has only in-frame clones and lacks some. The sample carries 150,000 to 200,000 clones, just over 85% recorded once. Material for sequencing was blood. These receptors were obtained from a woman in her 30s in good health.

The chain couples TRBV5-5 to TRBJ1-5; D gene ambiguous. The CDR3 is 14 amino acids. Between the trimmed V and J ends, which lost 0 bases and 5 bases, there was a span of 9 bases. Germline CDR1 reads SGHKS; CDR2 reads YYEKEE (reference sequence). The CDR3 DNA is TGTGCCAGCAGCTTGGAAGGGTTTCATCAGCCCCAGCATTTT. Translation: CASSLEGFHQPQHF.

The chain recombines TRBV6-5 with TRBJ1-3; D is ambiguous. The CDR3 covers 13 residues. Trimming took off 2 bases at V and 4 bases at J, with 6 bases between the two ends. CDR1 MNHEY and CDR2 SVGAGI come from the germline V gene. CDR3 sequence (DNA): TGTGCCAGCAGTTACGGGGTAGGAAACACCATATATTTT. Amino acid sequence: CASSYGVGNTIYF.

This sequence joins TRBV27 and TRBJ2-3, with 12 bases lining up with TRBD2. Germline V lookup: CDR1 MNHEY, CDR2 SMNVEV (reference sequence). J was trimmed by 4 bases and V by 1 base; bases with no gene match: 6. This CDR3 comprises 17 residues. In nucleotides, the CDR3 is TGTGCCAGCAGTTTATGGGGGACTAGCGGGTATTCAGATACGCAGTATTTT. Amino acid sequence: CASSLWGTSGYSDTQYF.

V usage is TRBV19 and J usage is TRBJ2-3; 9 bases align to TRBD2. V lost 10 bases, J lost 1 base, and 12 bases stayed unmatched. CDR3 length: 16 residues. CDR1 is LNHDA and CDR2 is SQIVND in the germline V gene (reference sequence). CDR3 sequence reads: CATQPRLAAGTDTQYF. The CDR3 nucleotides are TGTGCCACCCAACCCCGACTAGCGGCCGGCACAGATACGCAGTATTTT. Full variable domain (outside the CDR3, taken from reference TRBV19 and TRBJ2-3): DGGITQSPKYLFRKEGQNVTLSCEQNLNHDAMYWYRQDPGQGLRLIYYSQIVNDFQKGDIAEGYSVSREKKESFPLTVTSAQKNPTAFYLCATQPRLAAGTDTQYFGPGTRLTVL.

The V gene is TRBV18, the J gene TRBJ1-2; D remains unclear. The CDR3 runs to 13 residues. The germline V gene has CDR1 KGHSH and CDR2 LQKENI. The V end lost 3 bases, the J end lost 4 bases, and 9 bases lay between the germline ends. The CDR3 sequence: CASSPGVTYGYTF. The CDR3 DNA sequence: TGTGCCAGCTCACCCGGGGTTACCTATGGCTACACCTTC. Full variable domain (rest looked up from reference TRBV18 and TRBJ1-2): NAGVMQNPRHLVRRRGQEARLRCSPMKGHSHVYWYRQLPEEGLKFMVYLQKENIIDESGMPKERFSAEFPKEGPSILRIQQVVRGDSAAYFCASSPGVTYGYTFGSGTRLTVV.

The CDR3 reads CASSSPGSANYGYTF. The CDR3 bases are TGTGCCAGCAGCTCCCCAGGTTCAGCTAACTATGGCTACACCTTC. The genes are TRBV7-9 and TRBJ1-2; D call uncertain. Germline assignment: CDR1 SEHNR and CDR2 FQNEAQ (reference sequence). With 4 bases removed from V and 0 bases from J, the gap between germline ends came to 12 bases. The CDR3 has 15 residues. The full variable domain, with the rest looked up from reference TRBV7-9 and TRBJ1-2, is DTGVSQNPRHKITKRGQNVTFRCDPISEHNRLYWYRQTLGQGPEFLTYFQNEAQLEKSRLLSDRFSAERPKGSFSTLEIQRTEQGDSAMYLCASSSPGSANYGYTFGSGTRLTVV.

This clone was detected only a few times. This rearrangement joins TRBV29-1 to TRBJ2-1; TRBD2 aligns across 7 bases. CDR3 length: 13 residues. The V and J ends lost 7 bases and 6 bases, in that order; junction bases with no gene match: 9. CDR1 and CDR2 (germline): SQVTM, ANQGSEA. The CDR3 is CSAEAGALNEQFF. CDR3 coding DNA: TGCAGCGCGGAGGCGGGAGCCCTCAATGAGCAGTTCTTC.

The V call is TRBV5-1, the J call TRBJ1-5, with D uncertain. V shed 4 bases and J shed 3 bases, with 11 bases lying between them. This CDR3 contains 14 residues. Germline V CDR1 and CDR2: SGHRS, YFSETQ. The CDR3 DNA reads TGCGCCAGCAGCCCTGACGGCTTCAATCAGCCCCAGCATTTT. Protein: CASSPDGFNQPQHF. The variable domain in full, with the rest retrieved from reference TRBV5-1 and TRBJ1-5, is KAGVTQTPRYLIKTRGQQVTLSCSPISGHRSVSWYQQTPGQGLQFLFEYFSETQRNKGNFPGRFSGRQFSNSRSEMNVSTLELGDSALYLCASSPDGFNQPQHFGDGTRLSIL.

V gene TRBV5-4 combines with J gene TRBJ2-5, with D perhaps matching TRBD1 or TRBD2 (5 bases each). Germline V gene sequence: CDR1 SGHNT, CDR2 YYREEE (reference sequence). Trimming took off 4 bases at V and 3 bases at J, with 16 bases between the two ends. This CDR3 spans 15 amino acids. CDR3 bases: TGTGCCAGCAGCCAAACTAGGGACCAGAAAGAGACCCAGTACTTC. Translating gives CASSQTRDQKETQYF. The variable domain in full, with the rest retrieved from reference TRBV5-4 and TRBJ2-5, is ETGVTQSPTHLIKTRGQQVTLRCSSQSGHNTVSWYQQALGQGPQFIFQYYREEENGRGNFPPRFSGLQFPNYSSELNVNALELDDSALYLCASSQTRDQKETQYFGPGTRLLVL.

V is TRBV3-1 (or the pseudogene TRBV3-2) and J is TRBJ1-2; D is unresolved. The germline gives CDR1 LGHDT, CDR2 YNNKEL (reference sequence). Trimming shortened V by 1 base and J by 8 bases, and 17 bases separated the two germline ends. The CDR3 length is 15 residues. The CDR3 loop is CASSQGGGLAGGYTF. As DNA, the CDR3 is TGTGCCAGCAGCCAAGGGGGTGGCTTGGCAGGCGGCTACACCTTC.

The chain joins TRBV29-1 to TRBJ1-5; D ambiguous. Germline V gene sequence: CDR1 SQVTM, CDR2 ANQGSEA. The CDR3 sequence is 13 residues long. V was clipped by 4 bases and J by 6 bases, with 13 bases between them. The DNA of the CDR3 is TGCAGCGTTGCGGAGACCAAAGGTCAGCCCCAGCATTTT. Residues: CSVAETKGQPQHF.

The rearrangement joins TRBV19 to TRBJ1-3; TRBD1 aligns across 9 bases. CDR3 length: 19 amino acids. The J segment lost 2 bases and the V segment lost 4 bases, leaving 15 bases of the junction unmatched. Germline loops: CDR1 LNHDA, CDR2 SQIVND (reference sequence). As DNA, the CDR3 is TGTGCCAGTAGTAAAGAAAGACCGGGACAGGGTTTTGCTGGAAACACCATATATTTT. Translating gives CASSKERPGQGFAGNTIYF.

This rearrangement joins TRBV4-2 to TRBJ1-2; 7 bases are a match to TRBD1. The trim removed 2 bases at V and 4 bases at J, leaving 10 bases unmatched. This CDR3 is 16 amino acids long. Germline CDR1 and CDR2: LGHNA and YNFKEQ. In nucleotides, the CDR3 is TGTGCCAGCAGCCAAATTTCCCTGACAGGGACCTATGGCTACACCTTC. Protein product: CASSQISLTGTYGYTF.

The genes are TRBV5-1 and TRBJ2-1, with 14 nucleotides matching TRBD2. The junction had 5 bases not matched to a gene; V was cut back by 7 bases and J by 8 bases. CDR1 is SGHRS, CDR2 YFSETQ, per germline. The CDR3 length is 14 residues. This CDR3 is CASGTSGSRDEQFF. CDR3 DNA sequence: TGCGCCAGCGGGACTAGCGGGAGTCGAGATGAGCAGTTCTTC. Full variable domain (remainder filled in from reference TRBV5-1 and TRBJ2-1): KAGVTQTPRYLIKTRGQQVTLSCSPISGHRSVSWYQQTPGQGLQFLFEYFSETQRNKGNFPGRFSGRQFSNSRSEMNVSTLELGDSALYLCASGTSGSRDEQFFGPGTRLTVL.

The V and J genes are TRBV4-1 and TRBJ1-2, with TRBD1 matching 10 bases. The CDR3 is made up of 14 amino acids. Germline CDR1 MGHRA, CDR2 YSYEKL. V dropped 2 bases and J dropped 6; count of bases not matched to a gene: 3. For the CDR3, the DNA is TGCGCCAGCAGCCAAATAGGACAGGGGGATGGCTACACCTTC. Its protein is CASSQIGQGDGYTF.

This chain links TRBV5-1 with TRBJ2-7; D remains unclear. The germline gives CDR1 SGHRS, CDR2 YFSETQ. The CDR3 consists of 12 residues. V dropped 1 base and J dropped 4 bases, with 6 bases sitting between them. CDR3 nucleotides: TGCGCCAGCAGCTTGTCCTATTACGAGCAGTACTTC. Encoded protein: CASSLSYYEQYF.